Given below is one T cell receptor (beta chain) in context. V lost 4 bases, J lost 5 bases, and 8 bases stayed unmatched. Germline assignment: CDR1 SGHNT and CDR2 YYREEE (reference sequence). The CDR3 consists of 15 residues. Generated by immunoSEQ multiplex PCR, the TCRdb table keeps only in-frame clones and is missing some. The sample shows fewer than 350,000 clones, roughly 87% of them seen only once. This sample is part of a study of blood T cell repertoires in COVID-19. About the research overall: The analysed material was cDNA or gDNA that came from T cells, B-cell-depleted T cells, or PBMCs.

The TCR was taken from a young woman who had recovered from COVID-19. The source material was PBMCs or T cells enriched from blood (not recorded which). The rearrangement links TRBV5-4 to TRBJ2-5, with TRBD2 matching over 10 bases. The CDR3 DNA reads TGTGCCAGCAGCCTGCAGCGGGGGGGCGCTGAGACCCAGTACTTC. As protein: CASSLQRGGAETQYF.